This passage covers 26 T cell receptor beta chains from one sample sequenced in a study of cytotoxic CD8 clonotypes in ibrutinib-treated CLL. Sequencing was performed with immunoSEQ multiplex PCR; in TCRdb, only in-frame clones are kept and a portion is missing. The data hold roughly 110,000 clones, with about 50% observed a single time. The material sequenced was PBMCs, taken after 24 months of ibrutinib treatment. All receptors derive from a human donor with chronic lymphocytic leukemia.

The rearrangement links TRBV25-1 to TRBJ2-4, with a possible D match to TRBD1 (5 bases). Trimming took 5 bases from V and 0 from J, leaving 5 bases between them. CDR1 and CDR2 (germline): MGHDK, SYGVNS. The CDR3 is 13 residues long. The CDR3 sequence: CASSQGAKNIQYF. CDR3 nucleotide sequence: TGTGCCAGCAGTCAGGGAGCCAAAAACATTCAGTACTTC.

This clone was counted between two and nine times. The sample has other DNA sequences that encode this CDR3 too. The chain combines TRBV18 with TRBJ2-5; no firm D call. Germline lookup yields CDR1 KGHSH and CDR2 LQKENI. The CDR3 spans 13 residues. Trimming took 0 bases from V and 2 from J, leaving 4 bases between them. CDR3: CASSPPSQETQYF. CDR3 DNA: TGTGCCAGCTCACCACCCTCTCAAGAGACCCAGTACTTC.

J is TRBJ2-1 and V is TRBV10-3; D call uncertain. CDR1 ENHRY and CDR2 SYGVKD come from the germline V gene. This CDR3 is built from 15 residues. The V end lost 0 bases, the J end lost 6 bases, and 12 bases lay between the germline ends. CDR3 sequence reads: CAISESLGSANEQFF. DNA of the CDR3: TGTGCCATCAGTGAGTCTCTCGGGTCTGCCAATGAGCAGTTCTTC.

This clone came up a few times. CDR3 nucleotide sequence: TGTGCCAGCAGCCCAAATACAGGGCGTTCACCCCTCCACTTT. Its translation is CASSPNTGRSPLHF. The chain is built from TRBV9 and TRBJ1-6; tentatively, D is TRBD1 (6 bases). CDR3 length equals 14 residues. V was cut by 4 bases and J by 9 bases, with 14 bases left in between. Germline CDR1 reads SGDLS; CDR2 reads YYNGEE.

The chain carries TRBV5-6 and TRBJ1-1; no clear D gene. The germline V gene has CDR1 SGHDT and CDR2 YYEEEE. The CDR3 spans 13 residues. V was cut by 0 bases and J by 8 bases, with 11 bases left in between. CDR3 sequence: CASSLVDGHEAFF. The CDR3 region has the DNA TGTGCCAGCAGCTTGGTCGACGGGCACGAAGCTTTCTTT.

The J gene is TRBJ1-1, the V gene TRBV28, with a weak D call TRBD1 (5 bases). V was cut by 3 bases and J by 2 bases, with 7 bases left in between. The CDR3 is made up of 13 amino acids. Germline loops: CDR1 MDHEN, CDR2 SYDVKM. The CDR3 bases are TGTGCCAGCAGTTTGACAGTTAACACTGAAGCTTTCTTT. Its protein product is CASSLTVNTEAFF.

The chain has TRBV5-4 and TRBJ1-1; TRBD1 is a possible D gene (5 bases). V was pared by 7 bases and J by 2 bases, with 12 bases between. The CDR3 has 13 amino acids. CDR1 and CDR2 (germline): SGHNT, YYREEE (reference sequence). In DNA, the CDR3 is TGTGCCAGCGCTCCGGGGACTAACACTGAAGCTTTCTTT. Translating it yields CASAPGTNTEAFF. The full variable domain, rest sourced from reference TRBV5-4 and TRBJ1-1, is ETGVTQSPTHLIKTRGQQVTLRCSSQSGHNTVSWYQQALGQGPQFIFQYYREEENGRGNFPPRFSGLQFPNYSSELNVNALELDDSALYLCASAPGTNTEAFFGQGTRLTVV.

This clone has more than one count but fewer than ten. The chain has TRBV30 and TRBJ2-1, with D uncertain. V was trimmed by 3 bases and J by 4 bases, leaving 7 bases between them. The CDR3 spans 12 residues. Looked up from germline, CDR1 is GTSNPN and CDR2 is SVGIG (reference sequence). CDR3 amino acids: CAWRGLYNEQFF. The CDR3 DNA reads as TGTGCCTGGAGGGGCCTATACAATGAGCAGTTCTTC.

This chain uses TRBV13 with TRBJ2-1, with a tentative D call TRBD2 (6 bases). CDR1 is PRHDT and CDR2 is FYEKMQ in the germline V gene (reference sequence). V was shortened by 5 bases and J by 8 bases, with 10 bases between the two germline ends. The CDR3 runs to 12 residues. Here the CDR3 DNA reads TGTGCCAGCAGCCTAGCGTGGGATGAGCAGTTCTTC. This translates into CASSLAWDEQFF.

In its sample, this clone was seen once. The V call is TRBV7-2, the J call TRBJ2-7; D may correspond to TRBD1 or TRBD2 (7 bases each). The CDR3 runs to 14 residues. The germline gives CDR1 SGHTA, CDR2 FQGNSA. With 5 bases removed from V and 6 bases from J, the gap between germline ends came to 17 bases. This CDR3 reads CASSPGEGAGEQYF. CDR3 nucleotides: TGTGCCAGCAGCCCAGGGGAGGGGGCGGGCGAGCAGTACTTC.

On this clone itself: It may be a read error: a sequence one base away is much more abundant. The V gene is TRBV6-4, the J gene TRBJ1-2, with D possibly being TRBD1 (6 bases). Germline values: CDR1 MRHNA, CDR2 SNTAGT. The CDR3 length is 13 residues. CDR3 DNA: TGTGTCAGCAGTGATCAGGGGCGCGGTGGCTACACCTTC. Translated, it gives CVSSDQGRGGYTF.

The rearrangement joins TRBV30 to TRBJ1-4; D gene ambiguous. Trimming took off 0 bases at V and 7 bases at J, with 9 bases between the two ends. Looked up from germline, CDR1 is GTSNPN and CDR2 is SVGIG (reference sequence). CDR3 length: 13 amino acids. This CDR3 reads CAWSVKLGEKLFF. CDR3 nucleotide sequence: TGTGCCTGGAGTGTAAAACTGGGTGAAAAACTGTTTTTT.

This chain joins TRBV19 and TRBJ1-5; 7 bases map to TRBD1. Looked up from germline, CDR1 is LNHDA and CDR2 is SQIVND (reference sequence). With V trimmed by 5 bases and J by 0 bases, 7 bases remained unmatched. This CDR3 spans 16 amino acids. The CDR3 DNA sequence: TGTGCCAGTAGTCCCGAAGACAGGGCTAGCAATCAGCCCCAGCATTTT. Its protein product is CASSPEDRASNQPQHF.

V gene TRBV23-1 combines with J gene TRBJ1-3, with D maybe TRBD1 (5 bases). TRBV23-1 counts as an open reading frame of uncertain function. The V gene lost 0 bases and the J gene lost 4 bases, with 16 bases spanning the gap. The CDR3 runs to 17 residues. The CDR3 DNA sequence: TGCGCCAGCAGTCAATCGTGGGGGAGGCAGGGAGGAAACACCATATATTTT. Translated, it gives CASSQSWGRQGGNTIYF.

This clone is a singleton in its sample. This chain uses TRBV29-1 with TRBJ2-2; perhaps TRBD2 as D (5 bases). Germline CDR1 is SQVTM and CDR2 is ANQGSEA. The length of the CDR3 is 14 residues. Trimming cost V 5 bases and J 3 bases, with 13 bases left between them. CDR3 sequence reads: CSVSGNRDTGELFF. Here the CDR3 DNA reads TGCAGCGTTTCCGGGAATCGGGACACCGGGGAGCTGTTTTTT.

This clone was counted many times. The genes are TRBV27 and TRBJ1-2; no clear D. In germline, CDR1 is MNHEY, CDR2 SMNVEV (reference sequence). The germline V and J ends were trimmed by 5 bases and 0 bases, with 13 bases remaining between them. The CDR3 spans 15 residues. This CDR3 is CASSPTGGTNYGYTF. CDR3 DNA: TGTGCCAGCAGTCCCACCGGAGGGACTAACTATGGCTACACCTTC.

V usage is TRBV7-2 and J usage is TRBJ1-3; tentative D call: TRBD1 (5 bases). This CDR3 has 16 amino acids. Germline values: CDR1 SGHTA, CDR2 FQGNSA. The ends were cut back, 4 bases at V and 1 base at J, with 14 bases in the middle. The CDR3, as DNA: TGTGCCAGCAGCTCCTCGGGGGGGAGATCTGGAAACACCATATATTTT. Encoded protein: CASSSSGGRSGNTIYF.

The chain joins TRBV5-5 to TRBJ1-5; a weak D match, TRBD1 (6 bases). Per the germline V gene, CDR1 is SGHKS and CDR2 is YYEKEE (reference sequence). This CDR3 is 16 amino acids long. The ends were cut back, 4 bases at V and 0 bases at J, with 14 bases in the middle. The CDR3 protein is CASSLADRPSNQPQHF. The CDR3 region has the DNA TGTGCCAGCAGCCTTGCGGACAGACCTAGCAATCAGCCCCAGCATTTT.

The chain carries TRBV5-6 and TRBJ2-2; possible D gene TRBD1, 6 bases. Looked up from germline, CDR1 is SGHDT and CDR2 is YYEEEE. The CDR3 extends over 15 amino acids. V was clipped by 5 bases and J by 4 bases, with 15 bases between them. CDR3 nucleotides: TGTGCCAGCAGTCCAGGGGTTGATGGCACCGGGGAGCTGTTTTTT. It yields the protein CASSPGVDGTGELFF.

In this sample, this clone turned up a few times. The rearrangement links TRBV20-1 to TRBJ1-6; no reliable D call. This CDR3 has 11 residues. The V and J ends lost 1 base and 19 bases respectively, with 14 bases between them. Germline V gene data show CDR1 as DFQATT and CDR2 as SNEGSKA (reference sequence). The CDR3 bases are TGCAGTGCTAGAGTTGCAGGCCTTATGCACTTT. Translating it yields CSARVAGLMHF.

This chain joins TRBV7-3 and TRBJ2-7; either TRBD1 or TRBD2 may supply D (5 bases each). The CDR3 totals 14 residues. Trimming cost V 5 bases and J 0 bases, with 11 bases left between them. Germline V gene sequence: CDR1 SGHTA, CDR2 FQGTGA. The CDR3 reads CASSEGPNSYEQYF. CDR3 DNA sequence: TGTGCCAGCAGCGAGGGACCGAACTCCTACGAGCAGTACTTC.

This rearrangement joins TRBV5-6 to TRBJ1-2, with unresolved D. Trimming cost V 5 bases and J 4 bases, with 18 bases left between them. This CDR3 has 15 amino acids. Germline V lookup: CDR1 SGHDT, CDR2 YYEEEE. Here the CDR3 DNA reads TGTGCCAGCAGTCAAACCGTAAACAGAAGCTATGGCTACACCTTC. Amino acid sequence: CASSQTVNRSYGYTF.

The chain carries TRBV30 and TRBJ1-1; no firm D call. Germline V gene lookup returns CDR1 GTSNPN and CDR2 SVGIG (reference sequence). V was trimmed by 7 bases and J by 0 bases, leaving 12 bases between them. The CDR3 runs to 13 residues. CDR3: CASKRMMNTEAFF. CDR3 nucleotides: TGTGCCTCGAAACGGATGATGAACACTGAAGCTTTCTTT.

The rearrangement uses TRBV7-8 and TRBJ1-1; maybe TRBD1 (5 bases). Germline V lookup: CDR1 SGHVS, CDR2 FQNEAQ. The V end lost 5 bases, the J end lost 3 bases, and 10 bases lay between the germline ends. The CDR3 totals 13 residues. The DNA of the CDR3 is TGTGCCAGCAGCGCCACGGGGGACACTGAAGCTTTCTTT. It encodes CASSATGDTEAFF.

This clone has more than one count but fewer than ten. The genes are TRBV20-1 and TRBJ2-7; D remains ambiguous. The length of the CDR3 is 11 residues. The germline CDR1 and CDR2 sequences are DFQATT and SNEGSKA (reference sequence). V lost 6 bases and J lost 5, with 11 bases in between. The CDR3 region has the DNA TGCAGTGCCTCCCACAGTGACGAGCAGTACTTC. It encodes CSASHSDEQYF.

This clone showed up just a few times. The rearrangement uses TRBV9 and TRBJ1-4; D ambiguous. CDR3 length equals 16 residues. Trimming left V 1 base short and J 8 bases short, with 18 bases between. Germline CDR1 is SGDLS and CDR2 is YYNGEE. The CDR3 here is CASSVSPSPINEKLFF. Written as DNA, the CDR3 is TGTGCCAGCAGCGTAAGCCCCAGCCCGATAAACGAAAAACTGTTTTTT.